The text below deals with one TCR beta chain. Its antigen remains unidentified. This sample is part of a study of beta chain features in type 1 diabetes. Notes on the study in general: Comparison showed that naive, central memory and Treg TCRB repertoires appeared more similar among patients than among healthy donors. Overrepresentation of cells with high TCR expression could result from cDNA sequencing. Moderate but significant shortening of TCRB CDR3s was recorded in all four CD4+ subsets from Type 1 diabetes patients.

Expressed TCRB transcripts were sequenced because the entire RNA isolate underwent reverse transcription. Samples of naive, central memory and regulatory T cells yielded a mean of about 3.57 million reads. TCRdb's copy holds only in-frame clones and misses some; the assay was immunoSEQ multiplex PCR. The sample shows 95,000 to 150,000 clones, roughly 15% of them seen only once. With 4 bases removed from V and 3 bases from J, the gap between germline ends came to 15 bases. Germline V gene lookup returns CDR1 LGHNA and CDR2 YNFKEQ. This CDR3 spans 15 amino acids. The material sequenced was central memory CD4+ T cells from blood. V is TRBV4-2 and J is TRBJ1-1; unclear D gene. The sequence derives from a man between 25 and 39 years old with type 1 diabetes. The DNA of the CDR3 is TGTGCCAGCAGCCTCGTGGTGGGGTTGGACACTGAAGCTTTCTTT. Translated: CASSLVVGLDTEAFF.